This entry describes one T cell receptor (beta chain). Antigen unknown. Germline assignment: CDR1 LGHNA and CDR2 YSLEER. The length of the CDR3 is 17 residues. Trimming shortened V by 0 bases and J by 0 bases, and 11 bases separated the two germline ends. The data stem from a study of post-analysis software for immune sequencing data. Broader study findings: Relative to controls, patients had a few TRBV segments at higher frequency, with TRBV5-6, TRBV5-1 and TRBV20-1 among these.

TCR beta cDNA libraries had unique molecular identifiers. TCRdb reanalysed the PCR reads using MiXCR and keeps one entry per CDR3 protein. This table has approximately 690,000 distinct CDR3 sequences, 55% to 60% appearing once. The chain uses TRBV4-3 and TRBJ2-2; D possibly corresponds to TRBD2 (5 bases). This TCR derives from a girl under 10 years old with multiple sclerosis. Sequencing was carried out using blood. The CDR3 is CASSQDRAGTNTGELFF. CDR3 coding DNA: TGCGCCAGCAGCCAAGATCGTGCGGGTACGAACACCGGGGAGCTGTTTTTT.